This T cell receptor (beta chain) was sequenced during a study of blood T cells in healthy people across ages. Study-wide points: TCR beta diversity per million T cells fell roughly linearly with age.

PCR was performed a second time for about 7 to 11 cycles using a sample-barcoded 5' primer and a J-beta primer mix. Each of the cDNA molecules was tagged by a template-switch adaptor with 12 random nucleotides. TCRdb reprocessed the 5' RACE reads with MiXCR, giving one entry per CDR3 protein. The sample lists about 900,000 distinct CDR3 sequences; roughly 50% were seen once. Per germline, CDR1 MDHEN and CDR2 SYDVKM. The length of the CDR3 is 15 residues. The J segment lost 7 bases and the V segment lost 7 bases, leaving 15 bases of the junction unmatched. About this clonotype itself: What it binds is not known.

The clonotype was recovered from a young man in good health. This chain uses TRBV28 with TRBJ1-2; 7 bases are shared with TRBD1. The sequenced material came from blood. The CDR3 DNA sequence: TGTGCCAGCACCCGACCATCACAGGGGACGGGTGGCTACACCTTC. Protein: CASTRPSQGTGGYTF.